Below are 26 T cell receptor beta chains sequenced from a single sample in a study of cytomegalovirus exposure and HLA in healthy donors. Sequencing used immunoSEQ multiplex PCR; TCRdb keeps in-frame clones, though not all of them. The repertoire holds 130,000 to 150,000 clones, with 89% as singletons. The specimen was PBMCs. Every receptor here comes from a young woman in good health and CMV-seropositive.

CDR3 amino acids: CASSLGSGGKNEKLFF. DNA of the CDR3: TGTGCCAGCAGCCTCGGCTCGGGGGGAAAAAATGAAAAACTGTTTTTT. The chain uses TRBV9 and TRBJ1-4; TRBD1 is a possible D gene (5 bases). The germline V gene has CDR1 SGDLS and CDR2 YYNGEE. V was trimmed by 4 bases and J by 5 bases, leaving 18 bases between them. There are 16 residues in the CDR3.

The J gene is TRBJ1-1, the V gene TRBV7-2, with a weak D call TRBD1 (6 bases). The CDR3 runs 15 residues. Germline CDR1 reads SGHTA; CDR2 reads FQGNSA. V was clipped by 5 bases and J by 0 bases, with 13 bases between them. DNA for the CDR3: TGTGCCAGCAGCCCGGTGACAGGTATGAACACTGAAGCTTTCTTT. Protein: CASSPVTGMNTEAFF.

The V gene is TRBV5-4, the J gene TRBJ2-1; tentative D call: TRBD2 (6 bases). Trimming cost V 2 bases and J 0 bases, with 9 bases left between them. The CDR3 spans 15 residues. Germline CDR1 reads SGHNT; CDR2 reads YYREEE (reference sequence). The CDR3 loop is CASSFSGGSYNEQFF. DNA for the CDR3: TGTGCCAGCAGCTTTTCCGGGGGCTCCTACAATGAGCAGTTCTTC.

The chain uses TRBV7-8 and TRBJ2-7; the match to TRBD1 covers 8 bases. In germline, CDR1 is SGHVS, CDR2 FQNEAQ. The CDR3 spans 17 residues. The trim removed 5 bases at V and 1 base at J, leaving 13 bases unmatched. The CDR3 here is CASSPISPRTGSYEQYF. The CDR3 DNA sequence: TGTGCCAGCAGCCCCATTTCTCCCCGGACAGGGTCCTACGAGCAGTACTTC.

The chain carries TRBV6-1 and TRBJ1-1; 7 positions match TRBD1. V lost 7 bases to trimming and J lost 4 bases; unmatched junction nucleotides: 12. CDR1 MNHNS and CDR2 SASEGT come from the germline V gene. The CDR3 totals 15 residues. CDR3 region: CASNTEGAGFTEAFF. The CDR3 DNA is TGTGCCAGCAACACCGAGGGGGCCGGGTTCACTGAAGCTTTCTTT.

The chain recombines TRBV10-3 with TRBJ1-3; D unresolved. This CDR3 is 14 amino acids long. V was clipped by 10 bases and J by 0 bases, with 13 bases between them. The germline gives CDR1 ENHRY, CDR2 SYGVKD. CDR3 bases: TGTGCCACGGGAGCGGGTAGCTCTGGAAACACCATATATTTT. Amino acids: CATGAGSSGNTIYF.

V and J are TRBV6-5 and TRBJ1-5, with D uncertain. Between the trimmed V and J ends, which lost 6 bases and 0 bases, there was a span of 6 bases. CDR1 MNHEY and CDR2 SVGAGI come from the germline V gene. This CDR3 region has 13 residues. The CDR3 DNA follows: TGTGCCAGCAGCGAGTATAGCAATCAGCCCCAGCATTTT. Its translation is CASSEYSNQPQHF.

The chain uses TRBV6-4 and TRBJ2-2; possibly TRBD2 for D (5 bases). CDR3 size: 13 residues. Germline V gives CDR1 MRHNA, CDR2 SNTAGT. V lost 8 bases and J 2 bases, leaving 9 bases between the germline ends. The CDR3 reads CASEEGNTGELFF. The CDR3 DNA reads TGTGCCAGCGAAGAGGGAAACACCGGGGAGCTGTTTTTT.

The rearrangement uses TRBV6-4 and TRBJ2-3, with TRBD1 matching over 10 bases. This CDR3 contains 16 residues. Germline V gene data show CDR1 as MRHNA and CDR2 as SNTAGT. Trimming at V came to 6 bases and at J to 3 bases, leaving 9 bases not matched to a gene. CDR3 DNA sequence: TGTGCCAGCAGGACCAGGACAGGGGGGCCAACAGATACGCAGTATTTT. Its translation: CASRTRTGGPTDTQYF.

CDR3 region: CASSPPGYNEQFF. The CDR3, as DNA: TGCGCCAGCAGCCCCCCGGGTTACAATGAGCAGTTCTTC. The rearrangement joins TRBV10-1 to TRBJ2-1, with D unresolved. The germline CDR1 and CDR2 sequences are WNHNN and SYGVQD (reference sequence). The V end was cut by 6 bases, the J end by 4 bases, with 10 bases between. The CDR3 contains 13 residues.

This chain joins TRBV11-2 and TRBJ2-5; D is perhaps TRBD1 (5 bases). The V end lost 5 bases, the J end lost 12 bases, and 13 bases lay between the germline ends. The CDR3 has 11 amino acids. Germline-derived CDR1 and CDR2 are SGHAT and FQNNGV. CDR3 in amino acids: CASSQQDREYF. CDR3 DNA sequence: TGTGCCAGCAGCCAACAGGACCGGGAGTACTTC.

The rearrangement links TRBV6-6 to TRBJ1-2; D is ambiguous. The germline gives CDR1 MNHNY, CDR2 SVGAGI (reference sequence). Trimming left V 5 bases short and J 7 bases short, with 11 bases between. There are 12 residues in the CDR3. CDR3 protein: CASSVGGSGYTF. The DNA for the CDR3 is TGTGCCAGCAGTGTGGGAGGGAGTGGCTACACCTTC.

The CDR3 DNA is TGTGCCAGCAGCTTAGCGGGGCGGAAAGACGGGCACACAGATACGCAGTATTTT. The encoded protein is CASSLAGRKDGHTDTQYF. The chain combines TRBV7-8 with TRBJ2-3; the D gene is possibly TRBD1 (5 bases). There are 18 residues in the CDR3. Germline loops: CDR1 SGHVS, CDR2 FQNEAQ. Trimming left V 0 bases short and J 2 bases short, with 18 bases between.

The chain couples TRBV7-9 to TRBJ1-1; D gene uncertain. The germline CDR1 and CDR2 sequences are SEHNR and FQNEAQ (reference sequence). The CDR3 is 13 amino acids. Trimming stripped 5 bases from V and 5 bases from J, with 12 bases between. CDR3 DNA sequence: TGTGCCAGCAGCCGAATAGGGAGGACTGAAGCTTTCTTT. This encodes CASSRIGRTEAFF.

The V call is TRBV30, the J call TRBJ1-4; 8 bases are a match to TRBD1. The CDR3 covers 14 residues. V trimming: 0 bases; J trimming: 8 bases; junction bases outside the gene matches: 5. Germline V CDR1 and CDR2: GTSNPN, SVGIG (reference sequence). CDR3 sequence (DNA): TGTGCCTGGAGTGTAAGCAGGGGGCGCGAAAAACTGTTTTTT. Translation gives CAWSVSRGREKLFF.

The chain joins TRBV13 to TRBJ2-3; TRBD2 matches at 9 bases. The junction had 7 bases not matched to a gene; V was cut back by 1 base and J by 5 bases. Germline V gene sequence: CDR1 PRHDT, CDR2 FYEKMQ (reference sequence). This CDR3 has 16 residues. In nucleotides, the CDR3 is TGTGCCAGCAGCTTAGAGGGACTAGCACGCCGAGATACGCAGTATTTT. Translation gives CASSLEGLARRDTQYF.

The rearrangement links TRBV6-1 to TRBJ2-2, with 10 bases identical to TRBD1. Per the germline V gene, CDR1 is MNHNS and CDR2 is SASEGT. The length of the CDR3 is 15 residues. The V gene end was trimmed by 3 bases and the J gene end by 8 bases; junction bases not matched to a gene: 6. The DNA of the CDR3 is TGTGCCAGCAGTGAGACAGGGGGCGCTTCGGGGGAGCTGTTTTTT. It encodes CASSETGGASGELFF.

The chain carries TRBV18 and TRBJ1-5, with 11 bases that match TRBD1. The CDR3 spans 16 residues. Germline V gene data show CDR1 as KGHSH and CDR2 as LQKENI. V shed 2 bases, J shed 7 bases, and the junction held 7 bases outside the gene matches. Written as DNA, the CDR3 is TGTGCCAGCTCACCAGAGGACAGGGGGCTTAACCAGCCCCAGCATTTT. Translating it yields CASSPEDRGLNQPQHF.

The chain uses TRBV6-6 and TRBJ1-1, with a possible D match to TRBD1 (6 bases). With 5 bases removed from V and 0 bases from J, the gap between germline ends came to 10 bases. The CDR3 spans 14 residues. Germline CDR1 is MNHNY and CDR2 is SVGAGI (reference sequence). The CDR3 protein is CASSRQVLNTEAFF. CDR3 nucleotides: TGTGCCAGCAGTAGACAGGTCCTGAACACTGAAGCTTTCTTT.

V gene TRBV11-2 combines with J gene TRBJ2-3; 9 bases agree with TRBD1. The junction had 5 bases not matched to a gene; V was cut back by 6 bases and J by 4 bases. This CDR3 has 14 residues. Germline CDR1 SGHAT, CDR2 FQNNGV. The CDR3 region is CASRTTGGPDTQYF. CDR3 nucleotide sequence: TGTGCCAGCAGGACGACAGGGGGGCCAGATACGCAGTATTTT.

The chain is built from TRBV28 and TRBJ1-1; the match to TRBD1 covers 9 bases. After removal of 3 bases from V and 1 base from J, the junction contained 6 bases not matched to a gene. This CDR3 spans 16 amino acids. Germline V gene sequence: CDR1 MDHEN, CDR2 SYDVKM. The chain's CDR3 is CASSLGGTGKNTEAFF. CDR3 DNA: TGTGCCAGCAGTTTGGGAGGGACAGGGAAGAACACTGAAGCTTTCTTT.

This chain links TRBV27 with TRBJ2-1, with a tentative D call TRBD1 (7 bases). V was trimmed by 1 base and J by 8 bases, leaving 18 bases between them. Per the germline V gene, CDR1 is MNHEY and CDR2 is SMNVEV (reference sequence). CDR3 length: 16 residues. The CDR3 sequence: CASSLWGRQGGHEQFF. CDR3 nucleotides: TGTGCCAGCAGTTTATGGGGTCGGCAGGGGGGTCATGAGCAGTTCTTC.

This chain uses TRBV5-6 with TRBJ2-5, with TRBD2 identical over 13 bases. CDR3 length: 16 residues. V was pared by 5 bases and J by 6 bases, with 10 bases of the junction left unmatched. Per the germline V gene, CDR1 is SGHDT and CDR2 is YYEEEE. CDR3: CASSFVLLAGGKTQYF. DNA of the CDR3: TGTGCCAGCAGTTTTGTTCTACTAGCGGGGGGGAAGACCCAGTACTTC.

The chain employs TRBV5-1 and TRBJ1-1; unclear D gene. The CDR3 has 13 amino acids. Germline V gives CDR1 SGHRS, CDR2 YFSETQ. Trimming cost V 4 bases and J 0 bases, with 7 bases left between them. The CDR3 here is CASSPQLNTEAFF. DNA of the CDR3: TGCGCCAGCAGCCCGCAGTTGAACACTGAAGCTTTCTTT.

This sequence joins TRBV11-3 and TRBJ2-1, with D possibly matching TRBD1 (5 bases). Trimming took 2 bases from V and 1 from J, leaving 12 bases between them. The CDR3 is made up of 16 amino acids. Germline V gene sequence: CDR1 SGHNT, CDR2 YENEEA. The CDR3 coding sequence is TGTGCCAGCAGCTTAAGGGGTACGGTTTCCTACAATGAGCAGTTCTTC. This codes for CASSLRGTVSYNEQFF.

This clone was counted a single time. The CDR3 DNA follows: TGTGCCAGTAGTATCCAGGCGAACACTGAAGCTTTCTTT. It encodes CASSIQANTEAFF. This chain joins TRBV19 and TRBJ1-1, with D uncertain. CDR1 and CDR2 (germline): LNHDA, SQIVND (reference sequence). This CDR3 is 13 amino acids long. Trimming pared 3 bases from V and 1 base from J, leaving 6 bases between.